The TCR beta chain described here comes from a study of T cell responses to AZD1222 COVID-19 vaccine. Whole-study results and caveats: Most donors were white British and more were female, and clonal diversity was possibly underestimated. Regions left unmutated in variants are reportedly the target of nearly half of spike-specific TCRs. Spike-specific TCR breadth and depth grew following two AZD1222 doses.

Clones were sequenced by immunoSEQ multiplex PCR, and TCRdb holds only the in-frame ones, with some missing. The sample shows over 110,000 clones, around nine tenths of them seen only once. For this clone: Its antigen is unidentified.

CDR1 is SGHAT and CDR2 is FQDESV in the germline V gene (reference sequence). The germline V and J ends were trimmed by 2 bases and 4 bases, with 11 bases remaining between them. The CDR3 is 14 residues long. This TCR was sampled from an adult in good health. This chain joins TRBV11-1 and TRBJ1-1; D not certain. This sample comprised peripheral blood, obtained on day 0 of AZD1222 vaccination. The CDR3 loop is CASSLKGLVTEAFF. DNA of the CDR3: TGTGCCAGCAGCTTAAAAGGGCTTGTCACTGAAGCTTTCTTT. The full variable domain, rest sourced from reference TRBV11-1 and TRBJ1-1, is EAEVAQSPRYKITEKSQAVAFWCDPISGHATLYWYRQILGQGPELLVQFQDESVVDDSQLPKDRFSAERLKGVDSTLKIQPAELGDSAMYLCASSLKGLVTEAFFGQGTRLTVV.